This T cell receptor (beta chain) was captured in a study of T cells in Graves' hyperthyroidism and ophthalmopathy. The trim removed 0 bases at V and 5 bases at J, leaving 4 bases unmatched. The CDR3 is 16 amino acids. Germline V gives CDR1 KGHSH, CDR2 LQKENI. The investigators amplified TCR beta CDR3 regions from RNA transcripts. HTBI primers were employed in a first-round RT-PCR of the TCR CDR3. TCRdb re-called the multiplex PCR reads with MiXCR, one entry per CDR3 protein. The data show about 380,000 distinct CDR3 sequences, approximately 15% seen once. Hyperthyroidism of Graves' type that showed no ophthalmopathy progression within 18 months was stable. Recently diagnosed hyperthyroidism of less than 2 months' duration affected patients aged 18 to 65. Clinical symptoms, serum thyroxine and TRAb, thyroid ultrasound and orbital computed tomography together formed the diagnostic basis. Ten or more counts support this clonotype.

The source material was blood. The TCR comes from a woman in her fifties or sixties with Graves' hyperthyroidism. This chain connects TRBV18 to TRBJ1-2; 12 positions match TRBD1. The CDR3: CASSPPLGQGAYGYTF. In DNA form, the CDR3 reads TGTGCCAGCTCACCACCCCTGGGACAGGGGGCGTATGGCTACACCTTC.